These 32 T cell receptor beta chains were all obtained from the same sample, sequenced in a study of identical twins. TCRdb reanalysed the 5' RACE reads using MiXCR and keeps one entry per CDR3 protein. Here the sample spans around 340,000 distinct CDR3 sequences, around 9.7% being singletons. Sequencing used naive T cells sorted from blood. The receptors were sampled from a woman aged 45-59 years in good health.

In this sample, this clonotype turned up a few times. The chain combines TRBV27 with TRBJ2-2; 11 nucleotides agree with TRBD2. CDR1 and CDR2 (germline): MNHEY, SMNVEV (reference sequence). The CDR3 length is 17 residues. With V trimmed by 3 bases and J by 1 base, 4 bases remained unmatched. CDR3: CASSLSGTSGNTGELFF. The CDR3 bases are TGTGCCAGCAGTTTGTCCGGGACTAGCGGGAACACCGGGGAGCTGTTTTTT.

This clonotype showed up many times. The chain combines TRBV5-1 with TRBJ2-2, with a tentative D call TRBD2 (6 bases). Germline loops: CDR1 SGHRS, CDR2 YFSETQ. The CDR3 covers 16 residues. Between the trimmed V and J ends, which lost 1 base and 0 bases, there was a span of 10 bases. The CDR3 DNA is TGCGCCAGCAGCTTGAGTCTAGCGTCGAACACCGGGGAGCTGTTTTTT. This sequence encodes CASSLSLASNTGELFF. The variable domain in full, completed from reference TRBV5-1 and TRBJ2-2, reads KAGVTQTPRYLIKTRGQQVTLSCSPISGHRSVSWYQQTPGQGLQFLFEYFSETQRNKGNFPGRFSGRQFSNSRSEMNVSTLELGDSALYLCASSLSLASNTGELFFGEGSRLTVL.

This clonotype was seen many times. This chain joins TRBV10-3 and TRBJ1-2; possible D gene TRBD1, 5 bases. V was cut by 0 bases and J by 7 bases, with 6 bases left in between. This CDR3 has 12 residues. Germline V gene lookup returns CDR1 ENHRY and CDR2 SYGVKD. CDR3 residues: CAISESRGGYTF. CDR3 DNA: TGTGCCATCAGTGAGTCAAGGGGTGGCTACACCTTC.

The table lists this clonotype with a few counts. The chain uses TRBV12-3 or TRBV12-4 and TRBJ1-1; D is perhaps TRBD1 (5 bases). The CDR3 contains 15 residues. Trimming took 5 bases from V and 0 from J, leaving 13 bases between them. CDR3 DNA: TGTGCCAGCAGTCAAAGACAGAACATGAACACTGAAGCTTTCTTT. It yields the protein CASSQRQNMNTEAFF.

This clonotype was observed a few times. This chain joins TRBV7-9 and TRBJ2-3; the D gene is possibly TRBD2 (6 bases). Trimming stripped 1 base from V and 3 bases from J, with 11 bases between. Germline V lookup: CDR1 SEHNR, CDR2 FQNEAQ (reference sequence). There are 15 residues in the CDR3. This chain's CDR3 is CASSLVGGKTDTQYF. CDR3 sequence (DNA): TGTGCCAGCAGCTTAGTTGGAGGGAAAACAGATACGCAGTATTTT.

V usage is TRBV5-1 and J usage is TRBJ2-1; D possibly corresponds to TRBD2 (6 bases). V lost 1 base to trimming and J lost 6 bases, with 14 bases between them. This CDR3 has 15 residues. Germline lookup yields CDR1 SGHRS and CDR2 YFSETQ. DNA for the CDR3: TGCGCCAGCAGCTTGCTACGCGGGAATTCCAATGAGCAGTTCTTC. Translation: CASSLLRGNSNEQFF.

The chain joins TRBV18 to TRBJ2-5; D gene unclear. Germline V CDR1 and CDR2: KGHSH, LQKENI. The CDR3 runs to 14 residues. Trimming cost V 6 bases and J 2 bases, with 13 bases left between them. CDR3 bases: TGTGCCAGCTCCACCAGCGCGTTACAAGAGACCCAGTACTTC. Protein product: CASSTSALQETQYF.

This clonotype showed up just a few times. This chain links TRBV20-1 with TRBJ2-1, with 7 bases matching TRBD2. The CDR3 loop spans 13 amino acids. Unmatched junction bases numbered 4, after V lost 4 bases and J lost 4 bases. The germline V gene encodes CDR1 DFQATT and CDR2 SNEGSKA (reference sequence). Written as DNA, the CDR3 is TGCAGTGCTACACGGACTAGATACAATGAGCAGTTCTTC. Its protein is CSATRTRYNEQFF.

Points on this clonotype: Just one base apart from a much larger clone, this may be a read error. The V and J genes are TRBV11-2 and TRBJ1-1; TRBD1 is a possible D gene (6 bases). CDR1 and CDR2 (germline): SGHAT, FQNNGV. The CDR3 is 15 residues long. This CDR3 reads CPSSPQQGINTEAFF. The CDR3 DNA follows: TGTCCCAGCAGCCCCCAGCAGGGGATAAACACTGAAGCTTTCTTT.

This clonotype has a handful of counts. The chain uses TRBV28 and TRBJ1-1; 7 bases are a match to TRBD1. Germline V CDR1 and CDR2: MDHEN, SYDVKM. This CDR3 comprises 15 residues. After removal of 5 bases from V and 6 bases from J, the junction contained 12 bases not matched to a gene. DNA of the CDR3: TGTGCCAGCAGTCCTCGGACAGGTTGGAATCCTGAAGCTTTCTTT. Its translation is CASSPRTGWNPEAFF.

There are many counts of this clonotype. The rearrangement uses TRBV5-1 and TRBJ2-5; D uncertain. V was clipped by 7 bases and J by 2 bases, with 6 bases between them. Germline V gene lookup returns CDR1 SGHRS and CDR2 YFSETQ. The CDR3 extends over 11 amino acids. In DNA, the CDR3 is TGCGCCAGCGGGGATCAAGAGACCCAGTACTTC. Its translation is CASGDQETQYF.

V is TRBV20-1 and J is TRBJ2-7, with 9 bases lining up with TRBD1. Germline V lookup: CDR1 DFQATT, CDR2 SNEGSKA (reference sequence). This CDR3 comprises 14 residues. Trimming at V came to 5 bases and at J to 6 bases, leaving 11 bases not matched to a gene. For the CDR3, the DNA is TGCAGTGCTTCCACCCTACAGGGGGCGAGCGAGCAGTACTTC. Protein sequence: CSASTLQGASEQYF.

There are many counts of this clonotype. The chain employs TRBV4-1 and TRBJ1-3, with D possibly being TRBD1 (6 bases). Trimming shortened V by 2 bases and J by 8 bases, and 10 bases separated the two germline ends. The CDR3 is made up of 13 amino acids. Looked up from germline, CDR1 is MGHRA and CDR2 is YSYEKL. The CDR3 DNA follows: TGCGCCAGCAGCCAACCAGGGGAAGACACCATATATTTT. Protein sequence: CASSQPGEDTIYF.

In this sample, this clonotype turned up a few times. The chain couples TRBV9 to TRBJ2-2; no firm D call. CDR1 is SGDLS and CDR2 is YYNGEE in the germline V gene. The germline V and J ends were trimmed by 2 bases and 7 bases, with 9 bases remaining between them. CDR3 size: 13 residues. The CDR3 is CASSVSPGGELFF. The CDR3 DNA follows: TGTGCCAGCAGCGTCTCGCCCGGCGGGGAGCTGTTTTTT.

This clonotype was seen a handful of times. The chain recombines TRBV28 with TRBJ2-5, with TRBD1 matching over 7 bases. CDR3 size: 16 residues. The J segment lost 1 base and the V segment lost 6 bases, leaving 11 bases of the junction unmatched. Germline CDR1 is MDHEN and CDR2 is SYDVKM. The CDR3 DNA reads as TGTGCCAGCAGCCAGAACCCGGGACAGAGCCAAGAGACCCAGTACTTC. Residues: CASSQNPGQSQETQYF.

The chain is built from TRBV5-6 and TRBJ1-2; unclear D gene. V shed 4 bases and J shed 3 bases, with 13 bases lying between them. The CDR3 extends over 14 amino acids. Germline-derived CDR1 and CDR2 are SGHDT and YYEEEE. CDR3 amino acids: CASSPGAEDYGYTF. Here the CDR3 DNA reads TGTGCCAGCAGCCCAGGAGCGGAGGACTATGGCTACACCTTC.

The chain recombines TRBV11-1 with TRBJ2-2; no firm D call. Germline V gene lookup returns CDR1 SGHAT and CDR2 FQDESV (reference sequence). The length of the CDR3 is 12 residues. Trimming stripped 3 bases from V and 8 bases from J, with 7 bases between. The CDR3 coding sequence is TGTGCCAGCAGCTTTCACCTGGGGGAGCTGTTTTTT. Its translation: CASSFHLGELFF.

This rearrangement joins TRBV5-4 to TRBJ2-2, with D hard to call. The germline V gene encodes CDR1 SGHNT and CDR2 YYREEE (reference sequence). This CDR3 has 15 amino acids. The ends were cut back, 2 bases at V and 2 bases at J, with 10 bases in the middle. CDR3 in amino acids: CASSLGAPNTGELFF. CDR3 coding DNA: TGTGCCAGCAGCTTAGGAGCGCCAAACACCGGGGAGCTGTTTTTT.

The sample holds one count of this clonotype. It may be a read error: a sequence one base away is much more abundant. The CDR3 nucleotides read TGCGCCAGCAGCTTGGATTGGGGAACTGAAGATTTCTTT. It yields the protein CASSLDWGTEDFF. The rearrangement links TRBV5-1 to TRBJ1-1; D call uncertain. This CDR3 spans 13 amino acids. Looked up from germline, CDR1 is SGHRS and CDR2 is YFSETQ.

This clonotype was observed at least ten times. This rearrangement joins TRBV25-1 to TRBJ2-2, with D perhaps matching TRBD2 (6 bases). The CDR3 is 14 residues long. Trimming took off 3 bases at V and 6 bases at J, with 11 bases between the two ends. From germline, CDR1 is MGHDK and CDR2 SYGVNS. CDR3 protein: CASSEGLWPGELFF. CDR3 in DNA: TGTGCCAGCAGTGAGGGACTTTGGCCCGGGGAGCTGTTTTTT. Full variable domain (missing parts from reference TRBV25-1 and TRBJ2-2): EADIYQTPRYLVIGTGKKITLECSQTMGHDKMYWYQQDPGMELHLIHYSYGVNSTEKGDLSSESTVSRIRTEHFPLTLESARPSHTSQYLCASSEGLWPGELFFGEGSRLTVL.

This clonotype showed up many times. The chain has TRBV6-1 and TRBJ2-7; D is undetermined. Germline CDR1 MNHNS, CDR2 SASEGT. This CDR3 contains 14 residues. V shed 3 bases and J shed 2 bases, with 11 bases lying between them. The CDR3 nucleotides read TGTGCCAGCAGTGAGGGTAAGGTAACCTACGAGCAGTACTTC. Protein: CASSEGKVTYEQYF.

The chain combines TRBV9 with TRBJ2-5; D is unresolved. The germline V and J ends were trimmed by 0 bases and 1 base, with 10 bases remaining between them. The CDR3 extends over 15 amino acids. CDR1 is SGDLS, CDR2 YYNGEE, per germline. The CDR3 DNA follows: TGTGCCAGCAGCGTAGATGGCGGATTCCAAGAGACCCAGTACTTC. It codes for CASSVDGGFQETQYF.

This clonotype occurred a few times. The rearrangement uses TRBV12-3 or TRBV12-4 and TRBJ2-2, with TRBD2 as a possible D gene (5 bases). There are 15 residues in the CDR3. The V end lost 1 base, the J end lost 4 bases, and 10 bases lay between the germline ends. The chain's CDR3 is CASSLGELLTGELFF. Here the CDR3 DNA reads TGTGCCAGCAGTTTAGGGGAGCTGCTCACCGGGGAGCTGTTTTTT.

This clonotype was seen ten or more times. The CDR3 sequence: CATSREETPQFF. In DNA, the CDR3 is TGTGCCACCAGCAGAGAGGAGACTCCGCAGTTCTTC. The J gene is TRBJ2-1, the V gene TRBV15; D uncertain. The germline V gene has CDR1 LNHNV and CDR2 YYDKDF (reference sequence). The CDR3 covers 12 residues. Trimming stripped 0 bases from V and 12 bases from J, with 9 bases between.

This clonotype has a handful of counts. In DNA form, the CDR3 reads TGTGCCACCAGTGATAGCGGGAGGGCCTCGAATGAGCAGTTCTTC. Protein: CATSDSGRASNEQFF. The chain links TRBV24-1 to TRBJ2-1; 10 bases fit TRBD2. Trimming took 3 bases from V and 7 from J; bases not matched to a gene: 5. Germline V gives CDR1 KGHDR, CDR2 SFDVKD. CDR3 length: 15 amino acids.

This chain uses TRBV27 with TRBJ2-7; 7 positions match TRBD2. The CDR3 has 20 amino acids. Germline CDR1 is MNHEY and CDR2 is SMNVEV (reference sequence). The junction had 23 bases not matched to a gene; V was cut back by 3 bases and J by 3 bases. Here the CDR3 reads CASSLTGGPWKAGLHYEQYF. CDR3 nucleotide sequence: TGTGCCAGCAGTTTGACGGGAGGTCCTTGGAAAGCGGGACTCCACTACGAGCAGTACTTC.

The chain links TRBV20-1 to TRBJ2-4; D is undetermined. CDR1 is DFQATT and CDR2 is SNEGSKA in the germline V gene (reference sequence). V dropped 0 bases and J dropped 3 bases, with 6 bases sitting between them. CDR3 length: 13 amino acids. DNA of the CDR3: TGCAGTGCTAGAGATACTTTCAAAAACATTCAGTACTTC. The encoded protein is CSARDTFKNIQYF.

V is TRBV5-6 and J is TRBJ2-1; 7 bases line up with TRBD2. Unmatched junction bases numbered 5, after V lost 2 bases and J lost 3 bases. The length of the CDR3 is 15 residues. Germline CDR1 and CDR2: SGHDT and YYEEEE. In DNA form, the CDR3 reads TGTGCCAGCAGCTTCGGCGGGAGCCACTACAATGAGCAGTTCTTC. This gives the protein CASSFGGSHYNEQFF.

The rearrangement uses TRBV5-1 and TRBJ2-2, with D uncertain. The V and J ends lost 4 bases and 2 bases respectively, with 12 bases between them. CDR3 length: 15 amino acids. The germline CDR1 and CDR2 sequences are SGHRS and YFSETQ. The CDR3 sequence is CASSVELLNTGELFF. In DNA form, the CDR3 reads TGCGCCAGCAGCGTTGAACTCTTAAACACCGGGGAGCTGTTTTTT. The full variable domain, in which reference TRBV5-1 and TRBJ2-2 provide the parts outside the CDR3, is KAGVTQTPRYLIKTRGQQVTLSCSPISGHRSVSWYQQTPGQGLQFLFEYFSETQRNKGNFPGRFSGRQFSNSRSEMNVSTLELGDSALYLCASSVELLNTGELFFGEGSRLTVL.

CDR3 loop: CASSIARGFYSETQYF. The CDR3 DNA follows: TGTGCCAGCAGCATTGCGAGGGGGTTCTACTCGGAGACCCAGTACTTC. This chain links TRBV7-6 with TRBJ2-5; the D gene is possibly TRBD1 (6 bases). Trimming cost V 5 bases and J 5 bases, with 21 bases left between them. The germline gives CDR1 SGHVS, CDR2 FNYEAQ. The CDR3 totals 16 residues.

The chain is built from TRBV4-1 and TRBJ2-2; 8 bases line up with TRBD2. Per the germline V gene, CDR1 is MGHRA and CDR2 is YSYEKL. The CDR3 sequence is 15 residues long. Germline trimming cut 2 bases from V and 10 bases from J; bases unmatched to any gene: 9. The CDR3 is CASSQPGTRPPELFF. The CDR3 DNA is TGCGCCAGCAGCCAACCCGGGACTAGGCCCCCGGAGCTGTTTTTT.

This chain links TRBV6-2 or TRBV6-3 with TRBJ2-3; perhaps TRBD2 as D (5 bases). Trimming removed 6 bases from V and 4 bases from J, with 11 bases in between. The CDR3 loop spans 13 amino acids. The germline V gene encodes CDR1 MNHEY and CDR2 SVGEGT. CDR3 in DNA: TGTGCCAGCAGATATGGAGGCGCAGATACGCAGTATTTT. It yields the protein CASRYGGADTQYF.